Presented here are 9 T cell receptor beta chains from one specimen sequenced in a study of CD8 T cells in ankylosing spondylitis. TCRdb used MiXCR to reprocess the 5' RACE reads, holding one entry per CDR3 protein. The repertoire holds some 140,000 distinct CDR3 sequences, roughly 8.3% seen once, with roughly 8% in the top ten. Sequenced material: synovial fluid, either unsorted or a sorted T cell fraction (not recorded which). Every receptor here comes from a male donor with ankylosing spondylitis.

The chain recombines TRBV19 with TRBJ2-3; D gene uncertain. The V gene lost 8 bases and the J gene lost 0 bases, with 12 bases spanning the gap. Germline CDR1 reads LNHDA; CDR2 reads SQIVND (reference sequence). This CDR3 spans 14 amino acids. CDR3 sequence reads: CASGDVSSTDTQYF. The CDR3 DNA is TGTGCCAGTGGTGATGTCTCTAGCACAGATACGCAGTATTTT.

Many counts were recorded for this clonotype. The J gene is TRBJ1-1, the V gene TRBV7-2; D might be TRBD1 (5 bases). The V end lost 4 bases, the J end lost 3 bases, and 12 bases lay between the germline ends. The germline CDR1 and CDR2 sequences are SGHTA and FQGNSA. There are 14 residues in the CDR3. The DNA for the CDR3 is TGTGCCAGCAGCTCCGACCGGGGGGACACTGAAGCTTTCTTT. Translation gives CASSSDRGDTEAFF.

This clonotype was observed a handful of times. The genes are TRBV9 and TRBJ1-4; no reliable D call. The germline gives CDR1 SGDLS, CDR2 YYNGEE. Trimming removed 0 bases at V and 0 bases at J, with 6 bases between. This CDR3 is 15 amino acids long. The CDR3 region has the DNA TGTGCCAGCAGCGTAGGGCCGGCAACTAATGAAAAACTGTTTTTT. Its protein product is CASSVGPATNEKLFF.

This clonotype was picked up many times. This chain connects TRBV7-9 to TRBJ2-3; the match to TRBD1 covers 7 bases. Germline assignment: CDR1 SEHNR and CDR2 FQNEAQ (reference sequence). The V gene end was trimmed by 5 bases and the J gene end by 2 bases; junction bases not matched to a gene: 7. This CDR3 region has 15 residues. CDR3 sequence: CASSTNRGHTDTQYF. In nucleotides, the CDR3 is TGTGCCAGCAGCACAAACAGGGGACACACAGATACGCAGTATTTT. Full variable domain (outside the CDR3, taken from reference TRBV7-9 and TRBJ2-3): DTGVSQNPRHKITKRGQNVTFRCDPISEHNRLYWYRQTLGQGPEFLTYFQNEAQLEKSRLLSDRFSAERPKGSFSTLEIQRTEQGDSAMYLCASSTNRGHTDTQYFGPGTRLTVL.

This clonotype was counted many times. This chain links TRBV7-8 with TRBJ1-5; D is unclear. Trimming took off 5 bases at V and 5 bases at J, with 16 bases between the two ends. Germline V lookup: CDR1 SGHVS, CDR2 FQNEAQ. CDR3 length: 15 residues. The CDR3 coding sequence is TGTGCCAGCAGCACGGCGGGCGGTTTTCATCAGCCCCAGCATTTT. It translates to CASSTAGGFHQPQHF. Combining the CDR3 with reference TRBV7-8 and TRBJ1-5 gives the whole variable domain GAGVSQSPRYKVAKRGQDVALRCDPISGHVSLFWYQQALGQGPEFLTYFQNEAQLDKSGLPSDRFFAERPEGSVSTLKIQRTQQEDSAVYLCASSTAGGFHQPQHFGDGTRLSIL.

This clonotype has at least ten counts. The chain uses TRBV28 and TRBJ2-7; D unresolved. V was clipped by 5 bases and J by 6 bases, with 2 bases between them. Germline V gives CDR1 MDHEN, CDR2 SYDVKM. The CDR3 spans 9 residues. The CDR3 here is CASSPEQYF. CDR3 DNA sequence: TGTGCCAGCAGTCCCGAGCAGTACTTC.

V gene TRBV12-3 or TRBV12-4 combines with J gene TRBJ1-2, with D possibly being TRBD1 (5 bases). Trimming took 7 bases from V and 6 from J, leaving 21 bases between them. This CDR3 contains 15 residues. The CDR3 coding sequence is TGTGCCAGCACCTTAGCGTGGGGGGGGAGTAATGGCTACACCTTC. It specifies CASTLAWGGSNGYTF.

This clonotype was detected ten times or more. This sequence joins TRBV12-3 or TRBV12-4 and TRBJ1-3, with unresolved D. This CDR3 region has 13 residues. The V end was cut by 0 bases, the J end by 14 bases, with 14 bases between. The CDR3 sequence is CASSLARSLPLYF. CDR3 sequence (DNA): TGTGCCAGCAGTTTAGCGCGGTCACTACCTTTATATTTT.

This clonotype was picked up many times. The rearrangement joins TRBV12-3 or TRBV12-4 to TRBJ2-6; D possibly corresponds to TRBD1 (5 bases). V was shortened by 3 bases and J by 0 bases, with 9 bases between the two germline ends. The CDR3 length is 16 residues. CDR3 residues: CASSLSDTSGANVLTF. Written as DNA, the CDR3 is TGTGCCAGCAGTTTGTCGGACACCTCTGGGGCCAACGTCCTGACTTTC.